The clone carrying this T cell receptor (beta chain) appeared once. The data were taken from a study of blood T cell repertoires in COVID-19. TCRdb's table, derived via immunoSEQ multiplex PCR, lists solely in-frame clones and lacks some. This table holds under 250,000 clones, roughly 84% found once. This sequence originates from a man aged 50 to 60 with active or convalescent COVID-19. The sample taken for sequencing was peripheral blood.

CDR3: CASSPGVGRGGYTF. CDR3 nucleotide sequence: TGTGCCAGCAGTCCAGGGGTTGGGAGGGGAGGCTACACCTTC. J is TRBJ1-2 and V is TRBV28; D may be TRBD1 (6 bases). Germline V CDR1 and CDR2: MDHEN, SYDVKM. The CDR3 is 14 amino acids. Between the trimmed V and J ends, which lost 5 bases and 8 bases, there was a span of 18 bases.